Described below is a single T cell receptor (beta chain) sequence and its context. This CDR3 is 15 amino acids long. CDR1 is SGDLS and CDR2 is YYNGEE in the germline V gene. The V and J ends lost 3 bases and 2 bases respectively, with 12 bases between them. The sample belongs to a study of T cell changes during pregnancy in multiple sclerosis. Here immunoSEQ multiplex PCR was the method, and the copy in TCRdb shows in-frame clones only, minus some. The profile shows tens of thousands of clones, roughly nine tenths of them singletons. The source of this sequence is a female donor with multiple sclerosis, enrolled in a pregnancy study. The sequences come from CD4+ T cells from peripheral blood mononuclear cells, collected after pregnancy. This chain connects TRBV9 to TRBJ1-3, with TRBD1 as a possible D gene (6 bases). The CDR3 reads CASSATGNAGNTIYF. The CDR3 coding sequence is TGTGCCAGCAGCGCAACAGGGAATGCTGGAAACACCATATATTTT.